This TCR beta chain was recovered during a study of cytomegalovirus exposure and HLA in healthy donors. Study-wide background: For the approximately 410 genotyped donors, roughly 80% fell within the Caucasian-associated ancestry cluster.

With 60 Vbeta and 13 Jbeta primers, the PCR was carried out. TCRdb keeps only in-frame clones here, not all; method: immunoSEQ multiplex PCR. The data hold some 180,000 clones, with over 70% observed a single time. The CDR3 is 13 residues long. The V and J ends lost 2 bases and 7 bases respectively, with 12 bases between them. Germline V gives CDR1 GTSNPN, CDR2 SVGIG (reference sequence). This clone was observed once. The source of this sequence is a male donor in good health and CMV-seronegative. V usage is TRBV30 and J usage is TRBJ2-1; maybe TRBD2 (5 bases). Input material: PBMCs. CDR3 region: CAWSLLRRNEQFF. CDR3 bases: TGTGCCTGGAGTCTTCTTAGGAGGAATGAGCAGTTCTTC.